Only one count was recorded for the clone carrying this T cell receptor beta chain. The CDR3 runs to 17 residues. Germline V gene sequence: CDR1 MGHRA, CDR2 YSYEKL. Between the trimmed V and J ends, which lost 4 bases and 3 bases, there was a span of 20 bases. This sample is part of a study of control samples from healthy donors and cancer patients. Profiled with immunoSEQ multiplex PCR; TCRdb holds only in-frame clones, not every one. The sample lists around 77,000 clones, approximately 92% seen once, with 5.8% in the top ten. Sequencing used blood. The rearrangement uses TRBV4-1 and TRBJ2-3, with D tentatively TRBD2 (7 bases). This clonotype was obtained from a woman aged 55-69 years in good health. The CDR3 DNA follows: TGCGCCAGCAGCCTAACCGAGGGGGGGCTGGCGACAGATACGCAGTATTTT. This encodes CASSLTEGGLATDTQYF.